This T cell receptor (beta chain) was profiled in a study of T-cell reconstitution after alpha-beta-depleted transplantation in children. Preparation of the TCRbeta library involved a method that used unique molecular identifiers. TCRdb analysed the PCR reads with MiXCR anew, one entry per CDR3 protein. The repertoire has approximately 250,000 distinct CDR3 sequences, 9% to 10% of them found once; the top ten carry less than 6%. The CDR3 runs 16 residues. Germline values: CDR1 SGHRS, CDR2 YFSETQ. Trimming removed 5 bases from V and 1 base from J, with 17 bases in between. This clonotype has a count of ten or more.

This sequence was found in a human donor who donated a stem cell graft to a child with SCID. This chain connects TRBV5-1 to TRBJ2-3; maybe TRBD1 (5 bases). The sequences come from PBMCs from the stem cell graft donor, collected from the stem cell graft. CDR3 loop: CASSTAGIEGTDTQYF. CDR3 bases: TGCGCCAGCAGTACCGCAGGGATAGAGGGCACAGATACGCAGTATTTT. Full variable domain (outside the CDR3, taken from reference TRBV5-1 and TRBJ2-3): KAGVTQTPRYLIKTRGQQVTLSCSPISGHRSVSWYQQTPGQGLQFLFEYFSETQRNKGNFPGRFSGRQFSNSRSEMNVSTLELGDSALYLCASSTAGIEGTDTQYFGPGTRLTVL.